This T cell receptor beta chain was sequenced in a study of T cell responses to AZD1222 COVID-19 vaccine. About this clone itself: Its antigen is undetermined.

Clones were read by immunoSEQ multiplex PCR, and TCRdb kept only the in-frame ones, dropping some. The sample has some 200,000 clones; about 89% are singletons. Looked up from germline, CDR1 is KGHSH and CDR2 is LQKENI. The V end lost 2 bases, the J end lost 4 bases, and 12 bases lay between the germline ends. The CDR3 runs to 16 residues. Findings of the study overall: Reports indicate that nearly half of spike-specific TCRs are directed at unmutated variant regions.

The sample in question was peripheral blood, obtained 28 days after the second AZD1222 dose. This clonotype originated in an adult who received the AZD1222 COVID-19 vaccine. The chain uses TRBV18 and TRBJ2-6; either TRBD1 or TRBD2 may fit D (5 bases each). The CDR3 is CASSPSRGTGANVLTF. The CDR3 DNA reads as TGTGCCAGCTCACCATCGAGGGGTACCGGGGCCAACGTCCTGACTTTC.